This T cell receptor (beta chain) comes out of a study of cytotoxic CD8 clonotypes in ibrutinib-treated CLL. The table lists this clone with a few counts. Germline V gives CDR1 MDHEN, CDR2 SYDVKM. V shed 2 bases and J shed 2 bases, with 15 bases lying between them. This CDR3 region has 16 residues. TCRdb's copy holds only in-frame clones and misses some; the assay was immunoSEQ multiplex PCR. The sample shows roughly 250,000 clones, 70% of them seen only once. The sequences come from PBMCs, collected after 24 months of ibrutinib treatment. The V and J genes are TRBV28 and TRBJ2-5; unclear D gene. This sequence was found in a human donor with chronic lymphocytic leukemia. Written as DNA, the CDR3 is TGTGCCAGCAGTTTAACTTCCCCGTCAGGTCAAGAGACCCAGTACTTC. This gives the protein CASSLTSPSGQETQYF.